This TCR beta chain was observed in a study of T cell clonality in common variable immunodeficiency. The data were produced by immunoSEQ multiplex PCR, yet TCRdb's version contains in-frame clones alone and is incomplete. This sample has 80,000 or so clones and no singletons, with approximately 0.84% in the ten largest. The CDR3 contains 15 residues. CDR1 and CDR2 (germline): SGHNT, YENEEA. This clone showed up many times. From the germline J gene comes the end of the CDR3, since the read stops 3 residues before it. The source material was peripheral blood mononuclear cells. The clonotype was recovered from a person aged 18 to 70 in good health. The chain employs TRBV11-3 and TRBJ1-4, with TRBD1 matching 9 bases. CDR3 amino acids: CASRFDRGFWEKLFF. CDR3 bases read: TGTGCAAGTCGCTTCGACAGGGGGTTTTGGGAAAAA.